The 21 T cell receptor beta chains below were found in one sample sequenced in a study of spatial heterogeneity in lung cancer. Sample time point: blood at routine non-recurrence follow-up after resection. Whole RNA came from tumor, nontumor lung or frozen PBMC and was sequenced without being sorted. Using its own MiXCR run on the 5' RACE reads, TCRdb lists one record per CDR3 protein. Here the sample spans under 150,000 distinct CDR3 sequences, 12% being singletons. Sequences were derived from PBMCs, sampled at follow-up. The source is a male donor with early-stage non-small cell lung cancer.

The sample holds a few counts of this clonotype. This chain connects TRBV28 to TRBJ1-2; a weak D match, TRBD1 (5 bases). There are 17 residues in the CDR3. Trimming stripped 1 base from V and 10 bases from J, with 25 bases between. The germline CDR1 and CDR2 sequences are MDHEN and SYDVKM. This CDR3 is CASSLSPILDSGVVYTF. CDR3 nucleotide sequence: TGTGCCAGCAGTTTATCGCCCATCTTAGATTCGGGGGTCGTCTACACCTTC.

There are many counts of this clonotype. This chain uses TRBV28 with TRBJ2-7; TRBD1 matches at 9 bases. Per the germline V gene, CDR1 is MDHEN and CDR2 is SYDVKM. The CDR3 is 14 residues long. The J segment lost 1 base and the V segment lost 6 bases, leaving 4 bases of the junction unmatched. The CDR3 loop is CASREGQGSYEQYF. The CDR3 DNA is TGTGCCAGCAGGGAGGGACAGGGTTCCTACGAGCAGTACTTC.

The V and J genes are TRBV30 and TRBJ2-1, with TRBD2 identical over 8 bases. Looked up from germline, CDR1 is GTSNPN and CDR2 is SVGIG (reference sequence). The CDR3 runs to 16 residues. V shed 7 bases, J shed 0 bases, and the junction held 11 bases outside the gene matches. CDR3 in amino acids: CASSSGRRDSYNEQFF. The CDR3 DNA reads as TGTGCCTCTTCTAGCGGGCGGCGAGACTCCTACAATGAGCAGTTCTTC. Based on the CDR3 plus reference TRBV30 and TRBJ2-1, the full variable domain is SQTIHQWPATLVQPVGSPLSLECTVEGTSNPNLYWYRQAAGRGLQLLFYSVGIGQISSEVPQNLSASRPQDRQFILSSKKLLLSDSGFYLCASSSGRRDSYNEQFFGPGTRLTVL.

This clonotype was seen at least ten times. At one end, the junction sequence differs from germline, possibly due to a read error. CDR3 DNA sequence: TGCGCCAGCCGTGAACGGATGAATCAGCCCCAGCATTTT. Encoded protein: CASRERMNQPQHF. V and J are TRBV10-2 and TRBJ1-5; D gene unclear. Germline CDR1 reads WSHSY; CDR2 reads SAAADI. The CDR3 consists of 13 residues.

This clonotype was picked up a small number of times. J is TRBJ2-2 and V is TRBV5-8; a weak D match, TRBD1 (5 bases). The CDR3 has 15 residues. V lost 4 bases and J 3 bases, leaving 13 bases between the germline ends. Germline V gene sequence: CDR1 SGHTS, CDR2 YDEGEE. The CDR3 coding sequence is TGTGCCAGCAGCCCGCGACTGACAGACACCGGGGAGCTGTTTTTT. It encodes CASSPRLTDTGELFF.

This clonotype was recorded at least ten times. The chain combines TRBV9 with TRBJ2-7; 7 nucleotides align to TRBD2. This CDR3 is 14 amino acids long. Germline V gene lookup returns CDR1 SGDLS and CDR2 YYNGEE. The ends lost 2 bases at V and 2 bases at J; junction bases unmatched: 4. CDR3 bases: TGTGCCAGCAGCGTCAGCGGGGTCACCTACGAGCAGTACTTC. Translation gives CASSVSGVTYEQYF.

This clonotype appeared a few times. The rearrangement uses TRBV18 and TRBJ2-1, with D tentatively TRBD1 or TRBD2 (5 bases each). The CDR3 totals 16 residues. The V gene's germline CDR1 is KGHSH and CDR2 LQKENI. Trimming left V 3 bases short and J 4 bases short, with 16 bases between. CDR3 in amino acids: CASSPPRAGSYNEQFF. As DNA, the CDR3 is TGTGCCAGCTCACCCCCGAGGGCAGGGTCTTACAATGAGCAGTTCTTC.

This clonotype has only a few counts. The chain uses TRBV9 and TRBJ2-7; D not resolved. Trimming cost V 3 bases and J 2 bases, with 12 bases left between them. This CDR3 spans 14 amino acids. Germline V lookup: CDR1 SGDLS, CDR2 YYNGEE. CDR3 protein: CASSGRTPPYEQYF. The CDR3 nucleotides are TGTGCCAGCAGCGGACGTACACCACCCTACGAGCAGTACTTC.

This clonotype has a handful of counts. This chain joins TRBV7-8 and TRBJ1-3; D is perhaps TRBD1 (5 bases). The ends were cut back, 5 bases at V and 8 bases at J, with 22 bases in the middle. The CDR3 has 16 amino acids. Germline V gene lookup returns CDR1 SGHVS and CDR2 FQNEAQ. The CDR3, as DNA: TGTGCCAGCAGCCCAGACCGGCAGGGAAGTAGAGACACCATATATTTT. Its translation: CASSPDRQGSRDTIYF.

The chain carries TRBV2 and TRBJ2-1; D possibly matches TRBD1 or TRBD2 (5 bases each). The CDR3 is 14 residues long. Germline loops: CDR1 SNHLY, CDR2 FYNNEI. Trimming took off 7 bases at V and 6 bases at J, with 16 bases between the two ends. CDR3 residues: CASKARLGGNEQFF. The CDR3 DNA reads TGTGCCAGCAAGGCCCGCCTTGGGGGCAATGAGCAGTTCTTC.

The V and J genes are TRBV9 and TRBJ2-3; 8 nucleotides match TRBD2. J lost 2 bases, V lost 0 bases, and 5 bases had no gene match. Germline V gene data show CDR1 as SGDLS and CDR2 as YYNGEE. This CDR3 contains 16 residues. This chain's CDR3 is CASSVVDGGVTDTQYF. The CDR3 bases are TGTGCCAGCAGCGTAGTGGACGGGGGGGTCACAGATACGCAGTATTTT.

This rearrangement joins TRBV7-2 to TRBJ2-1, with 15 bases aligning to TRBD2. With V trimmed by 5 bases and J by 7 bases, 6 bases remained unmatched. The CDR3 sequence is 16 residues long. The V gene's germline CDR1 is SGHTA and CDR2 FQGNSA. The CDR3 bases are TGTGCCAGCAGCGGAGGAGGACTAGCGGGGGGGAATGAGCAGTTCTTC. Translating it yields CASSGGGLAGGNEQFF.

This clonotype was seen only a few times. The chain carries TRBV4-1 and TRBJ1-5; a weak D match, TRBD1 (6 bases). In germline, CDR1 is MGHRA, CDR2 YSYEKL. V lost 1 base to trimming and J lost 6 bases, with 10 bases between them. The CDR3 extends over 14 amino acids. CDR3: CASSQVWGAQPQHF. The CDR3 nucleotides read TGCGCCAGCAGCCAAGTTTGGGGGGCTCAGCCCCAGCATTTT.

The rearrangement links TRBV10-2 to TRBJ1-1; D unresolved. Germline V CDR1 and CDR2: WSHSY, SAAADI. This CDR3 region has 15 residues. Trimming left V 4 bases short and J 0 bases short, with 12 bases between. The CDR3 nucleotides are TGCGCCAGCAGTGCATCCCTCGCGATGAACACTGAAGCTTTCTTT. Translating gives CASSASLAMNTEAFF.

A few counts support this clonotype. V is TRBV4-2 and J is TRBJ1-5; 7 bases fit TRBD1. CDR1 is LGHNA, CDR2 YNFKEQ, per germline. The CDR3 is 13 residues long. The V and J ends lost 5 bases and 5 bases, in that order; junction bases with no gene match: 3. CDR3 bases: TGTGCCAGCAGCTTGGGACAGTATCAGCCCCAGCATTTT. Translating gives CASSLGQYQPQHF.

In this sample, this clonotype turned up a few times. This chain links TRBV2 with TRBJ2-2, with 9 bases that match TRBD2. Germline-derived CDR1 and CDR2 are SNHLY and FYNNEI. V was clipped by 0 bases and J by 3 bases; unmatched bases: 5. The CDR3 runs 17 residues. The DNA for the CDR3 is TGTGCCAGCAGTGAAGCGCGGCTAGCGGGGTACACCGGGGAGCTGTTTTTT. Its protein is CASSEARLAGYTGELFF.

The gene calls are TRBV20-1 and TRBJ1-5; TRBD1 is a possible D gene (6 bases). The germline V and J ends were trimmed by 6 bases and 5 bases, with 14 bases remaining between them. CDR1 is DFQATT, CDR2 SNEGSKA, per germline (reference sequence). The CDR3 is 13 amino acids. This CDR3 reads CSAHGQTDQPQHF. DNA of the CDR3: TGCAGTGCCCACGGACAGACCGATCAGCCCCAGCATTTT.

This clonotype was seen only a few times. The chain links TRBV28 to TRBJ1-1; maybe TRBD1 (6 bases). The V and J ends lost 8 bases and 2 bases respectively, with 21 bases between them. CDR3 size: 16 residues. Germline lookup yields CDR1 MDHEN and CDR2 SYDVKM. CDR3 sequence: CASPPSGVVTNTEAFF. The CDR3 DNA sequence: TGTGCCAGCCCCCCTTCAGGGGTAGTAACCAACACTGAAGCTTTCTTT.

There are a few counts of this clonotype. The V call is TRBV7-9, the J call TRBJ2-5; D not resolved. CDR3 length equals 12 residues. V was clipped by 0 bases and J by 5 bases, with 4 bases between them. Per germline, CDR1 SEHNR and CDR2 FQNEAQ (reference sequence). The CDR3: CASSLASETQYF. In DNA, the CDR3 is TGTGCCAGCAGCTTAGCCTCGGAGACCCAGTACTTC. The full variable domain, with the rest looked up from reference TRBV7-9 and TRBJ2-5, is DTGVSQNPRHKITKRGQNVTFRCDPISEHNRLYWYRQTLGQGPEFLTYFQNEAQLEKSRLLSDRFSAERPKGSFSTLEIQRTEQGDSAMYLCASSLASETQYFGPGTRLLVL.

This clonotype was counted at least ten times. The V and J genes are TRBV5-1 and TRBJ1-1; D ambiguous. Per germline, CDR1 SGHRS and CDR2 YFSETQ. Trimming removed 0 bases at V and 0 bases at J, with 3 bases between. The CDR3 runs to 13 residues. The CDR3 nucleotides are TGCGCCAGCAGCTTGGCACTGAACACTGAAGCTTTCTTT. Amino acid sequence: CASSLALNTEAFF.

The rearrangement joins TRBV2 to TRBJ1-2; weak D call: TRBD1 (5 bases). Germline loops: CDR1 SNHLY, CDR2 FYNNEI. The CDR3 sequence is 15 residues long. V gave up 1 base and J gave up 5 bases, with 14 bases separating them. The CDR3 region is CASSEGRTGGYGYTF. The DNA of the CDR3 is TGTGCCAGCAGTGAAGGCCGAACAGGAGGATATGGCTACACCTTC.